This T cell receptor beta chain originates from a study of blood T cell repertoires in COVID-19. Overall study: The study drew acute and convalescent COVID-19 samples from the United States, Italy and Spain.

Sequenced by immunoSEQ multiplex PCR; TCRdb stores in-frame clones only, minus some. The table has approximately 200,000 clones, roughly 80% seen once. The trim removed 6 bases at V and 4 bases at J, leaving 5 bases unmatched. The CDR3 consists of 14 residues. Germline V gene sequence: CDR1 MNHEY, CDR2 SMNVEV (reference sequence). The chain uses TRBV27 and TRBJ1-2; 10 bases are a match to TRBD1. Sequenced material: PBMCs or T cells enriched from blood (not recorded which). The TCR sequence derives from a man aged 55-75 years who had recovered from COVID-19. CDR3 coding DNA: TGTGCCAGCAGGACAGGGGGCGGCCTCTATGGCTACACCTTC. Translated: CASRTGGGLYGYTF.